This passage covers 4 T cell receptor beta chains from one sample sequenced in a study of blood T cells in healthy people across ages. A second 7 to 11 cycle PCR used barcoded and J-beta primers. One entry per CDR3 protein, called by TCRdb with MiXCR from the 5' RACE reads. The data contain some 1.4 million distinct CDR3 sequences, around 42% of them seen just once; the ten biggest clones take up 6.5% to 10%. The sample consisted of blood. All receptors derive from a woman between 18 and 29 years old in good health.

The chain carries TRBV7-2 and TRBJ2-5; 7 bases line up with TRBD2. This CDR3 spans 13 amino acids. V was pared by 6 bases and J by 11 bases, with 12 bases of the junction left unmatched. CDR1 is SGHTA, CDR2 FQGNSA, per germline. CDR3 residues: CASRAGAGNEQYF. CDR3 DNA sequence: TGTGCCAGCAGGGCAGGAGCGGGGAATGAGCAGTACTTC.

The chain employs TRBV3-1 and TRBJ2-7; D not certain. This CDR3 is 16 amino acids long. The V end was cut by 1 base, the J end by 3 bases, with 16 bases between. The germline gives CDR1 LGHDT, CDR2 YNNKEL (reference sequence). The CDR3 bases are TGTGCCAGCAGCCAAGCCCGCGGAGTTGGGTTCTACGAGCAGTACTTC. It codes for CASSQARGVGFYEQYF.

This clonotype was counted between two and nine times. The chain links TRBV12-3 or TRBV12-4 to TRBJ1-2; 9 bases agree with TRBD1. The CDR3 covers 16 residues. V trimming: 6 bases; J trimming: 5 bases; junction bases outside the gene matches: 13. The CDR3 reads CASSIRLTGGRYGYTF. CDR3 nucleotides: TGTGCCAGCAGCATACGGCTAACAGGGGGCCGGTATGGCTACACCTTC.

The count of this clonotype is one. The chain employs TRBV27 and TRBJ1-2; no clear D gene. CDR1 MNHEY and CDR2 SMNVEV come from the germline V gene (reference sequence). The V and J ends lost 6 bases and 1 base respectively, with 12 bases between them. This CDR3 has 14 residues. DNA of the CDR3: TGTGCCAGCAGCAGACAAAGGCTTAACTATGGCTACACCTTC. Residues: CASSRQRLNYGYTF.